This entry lists 19 T cell receptor beta chains sequenced from one sample in a study of cytomegalovirus exposure and HLA in healthy donors. Primers: 60 Vbeta forward and 13 Jbeta reverse. Sequenced by immunoSEQ multiplex PCR; TCRdb stores in-frame clones only, minus some. The repertoire holds roughly 190,000 clones, with 12% as singletons. The source material was PBMCs. Receptors were obtained from a man aged 45-65 years in good health and CMV-seropositive.

This chain joins TRBV7-2 and TRBJ2-1, with D possibly matching TRBD2 (7 bases). The CDR3 runs to 15 residues. From germline, CDR1 is SGHTA and CDR2 FQGNSA. V was pared by 5 bases and J by 7 bases, with 18 bases between. The CDR3 sequence: CASSRVWGRENEQFF. In DNA form, the CDR3 reads TGTGCCAGCAGCCGGGTTTGGGGGCGGGAGAATGAGCAGTTCTTC.

This clone turned up a few times. The rearrangement links TRBV15 to TRBJ2-1, with D tentatively TRBD1 (6 bases). From germline, CDR1 is LNHNV and CDR2 YYDKDF (reference sequence). Trimming left V 0 bases short and J 7 bases short, with 13 bases between. The CDR3 spans 15 residues. The chain's CDR3 is CATSREQGIGNEQFF. Written as DNA, the CDR3 is TGTGCCACCAGCAGAGAACAGGGAATTGGGAATGAGCAGTTCTTC. The full variable domain, in which reference TRBV15 and TRBJ2-1 provide the parts outside the CDR3, is DAMVIQNPRYQVTQFGKPVTLSCSQTLNHNVMYWYQQKSSQAPKLLFHYYDKDFNNEADTPDNFQSRRPNTSFCFLDIRSPGLGDTAMYLCATSREQGIGNEQFFGPGTRLTVL.

This clone was seen more than once but under ten times. In nucleotides, the CDR3 is TGCACCAGCAGCCAAGATGGGGGGTGGGGCCGTGGTCGTCACGAGCAGTACGTC. Encoded protein: CTSSQDGGWGRGRHEQYV. This rearrangement joins TRBV1 to TRBJ2-7; TRBD2, the table's D call, lacks a check against the DNA. TRBV1 is termed a pseudogene. The CDR3 is 18 amino acids.

The rearrangement links TRBV6-1 to TRBJ1-2; weak D call: TRBD1 (6 bases). Between the trimmed V and J ends, which lost 7 bases and 8 bases, there was a span of 20 bases. CDR3 length: 14 amino acids. CDR1 and CDR2 (germline): MNHNS, SASEGT. CDR3 region: CASNLSQGSLGYTF. CDR3 nucleotides: TGTGCCAGCAACCTGTCCCAGGGGAGCTTGGGCTACACCTTC.

The chain couples TRBV7-2 to TRBJ2-1; TRBD2 matches 10 bases. J was trimmed by 13 bases and V by 4 bases; bases with no gene match: 10. The V gene's germline CDR1 is SGHTA and CDR2 FQGNSA. CDR3 length equals 14 residues. For the CDR3, the DNA is TGTGCCAGCAGCTCCTCAGGTAGCGGGGGGCGTCAGTTCTTC. Translated: CASSSSGSGGRQFF.

This clone was seen a handful of times. The gene calls are TRBV6-6 and TRBJ2-7; maybe TRBD2 (6 bases). CDR1 and CDR2 (germline): MNHNY, SVGAGI (reference sequence). V shed 5 bases and J shed 4 bases, with 21 bases lying between them. The CDR3 sequence is 16 residues long. The CDR3 nucleotides are TGTGCCAGCAGTCGGCCGCCCCCCGGCGGGGAGTACGAGCAGTACGTC. Amino acids: CASSRPPPGGEYEQYV.

This clone was counted between two and nine times. This chain uses TRBV5-1 with TRBJ2-1; 9 bases map to TRBD1. This CDR3 comprises 16 residues. Germline V gives CDR1 SGHRS, CDR2 YFSETQ. Trimming cost V 1 base and J 7 bases; bases outside gene matches: 9. CDR3 loop: CASSLRQQGAFNEQFF. The CDR3 DNA sequence: TGCGCCAGCAGCTTGAGGCAACAGGGGGCGTTTAATGAGCAGTTCTTC.

The chain recombines TRBV15 with TRBJ1-1; 9 bases line up with TRBD1. V lost 3 bases, J lost 5 bases, and 4 bases stayed unmatched. CDR3 length: 14 residues. From germline, CDR1 is LNHNV and CDR2 YYDKDF (reference sequence). This CDR3 reads CATSRGQGETEAFF. The CDR3 nucleotides are TGTGCCACCAGCAGGGGACAGGGAGAGACTGAAGCTTTCTTT.

The chain couples TRBV18 to TRBJ1-1; possibly TRBD1 for D (5 bases). This CDR3 is built from 13 residues. V dropped 6 bases and J dropped 6 bases, with 14 bases sitting between them. CDR1 is KGHSH and CDR2 is LQKENI in the germline V gene. The DNA of the CDR3 is TGTGCCAGCTCCCTAAGGCAGGGCCCTGAAGCTTTCTTT. Amino acid sequence: CASSLRQGPEAFF.

This chain links TRBV19 with TRBJ2-2, with a possible D match to TRBD1 (6 bases). Per germline, CDR1 LNHDA and CDR2 SQIVND (reference sequence). The V and J ends lost 2 bases and 7 bases respectively, with 11 bases between them. The CDR3 is made up of 14 amino acids. The CDR3 DNA follows: TGTGCCAGTAGTATACAGGGGCAAGTCGGGGAGCTGTTTTTT. This codes for CASSIQGQVGELFF. The full variable domain, its missing parts supplied by reference TRBV19 and TRBJ2-2, is DGGITQSPKYLFRKEGQNVTLSCEQNLNHDAMYWYRQDPGQGLRLIYYSQIVNDFQKGDIAEGYSVSREKKESFPLTVTSAQKNPTAFYLCASSIQGQVGELFFGEGSRLTVL.

This clone was picked up a small number of times. The V call is TRBV12-5, the J call TRBJ2-1; TRBD2 might be the D (7 bases). The V gene lost 2 bases and the J gene lost 9 bases, with 14 bases spanning the gap. CDR1 is LGHNT and CDR2 is FRNRAP in the germline V gene. The CDR3 totals 14 residues. The CDR3 sequence is CASGLNGGRSEQFF. The CDR3 DNA is TGTGCTAGTGGTTTGAACGGGGGGCGAAGTGAGCAGTTCTTC.

There are a few counts of this clone. The gene calls are TRBV5-1 and TRBJ1-4; tentative D call: TRBD1 (5 bases). Germline V gene lookup returns CDR1 SGHRS and CDR2 YFSETQ. The CDR3 spans 16 residues. V lost 4 bases and J 7 bases, leaving 20 bases between the germline ends. Here the CDR3 DNA reads TGCGCCAGCAGCGTTGGGGCCGTGGAAGATGCTGAAAAACTGTTTTTT. It encodes CASSVGAVEDAEKLFF. The entire variable domain, with the rest obtained from reference TRBV5-1 and TRBJ1-4, is as follows: KAGVTQTPRYLIKTRGQQVTLSCSPISGHRSVSWYQQTPGQGLQFLFEYFSETQRNKGNFPGRFSGRQFSNSRSEMNVSTLELGDSALYLCASSVGAVEDAEKLFFGSGTQLSVL.

This clone has a handful of counts. The chain combines TRBV7-9 with TRBJ2-1, with 9 bases that match TRBD2. Germline trimming cut 3 bases from V and 7 bases from J; bases unmatched to any gene: 10. Germline V gives CDR1 SEHNR, CDR2 FQNEAQ (reference sequence). The CDR3 runs 16 residues. The CDR3 reads CASSFTRLADQNEQFF. As DNA, the CDR3 is TGTGCCAGCAGCTTCACTCGACTAGCGGATCAGAATGAGCAGTTCTTC.

CDR3 in amino acids: CSVGRTGSPTDTQYF. Here the CDR3 DNA reads TGCAGCGTTGGTCGGACGGGATCTCCCACAGATACGCAGTATTTT. The V call is TRBV29-1, the J call TRBJ2-3; maybe TRBD2 (5 bases). The ends were cut back, 4 bases at V and 2 bases at J, with 16 bases in the middle. The germline CDR1 and CDR2 sequences are SQVTM and ANQGSEA. This CDR3 is built from 15 residues.

The chain uses TRBV5-4 and TRBJ2-5; maybe TRBD2 (6 bases). Germline V gives CDR1 SGHNT, CDR2 YYREEE (reference sequence). The V end lost 0 bases, the J end lost 2 bases, and 11 bases lay between the germline ends. The CDR3 covers 15 residues. As DNA, the CDR3 is TGTGCCAGCAGCTTGGGGGGAGGCCGGCAAGAGACCCAGTACTTC. Its protein is CASSLGGGRQETQYF. The full variable domain, with the rest looked up from reference TRBV5-4 and TRBJ2-5, is ETGVTQSPTHLIKTRGQQVTLRCSSQSGHNTVSWYQQALGQGPQFIFQYYREEENGRGNFPPRFSGLQFPNYSSELNVNALELDDSALYLCASSLGGGRQETQYFGPGTRLLVL.

The chain links TRBV5-1 to TRBJ1-6, with D hard to call. With 4 bases removed from V and 7 bases from J, the gap between germline ends came to 9 bases. Germline CDR1 reads SGHRS; CDR2 reads YFSETQ. This CDR3 comprises 13 residues. CDR3 region: CASSTTQNSPLHF. CDR3 nucleotides: TGCGCCAGCAGCACCACCCAGAATTCACCCCTCCACTTT.

This clone was observed a few times. The genes are TRBV10-3 and TRBJ2-3, with D perhaps matching TRBD2 (5 bases). CDR1 is ENHRY, CDR2 SYGVKD, per germline. The CDR3 is 14 residues long. Trimming took 0 bases from V and 9 from J, leaving 13 bases between them. The CDR3 spells CAISESDVGRTQYF. The CDR3 DNA is TGTGCCATCAGTGAGTCGGATGTGGGGAGAACGCAGTATTTT.

The chain combines TRBV13 with TRBJ2-1; D perhaps matches TRBD2 (5 bases). Germline V gives CDR1 PRHDT, CDR2 FYEKMQ (reference sequence). The CDR3 is made up of 16 amino acids. V gave up 5 bases and J gave up 7 bases, with 21 bases separating them. CDR3 in amino acids: CASSRMVASSVNEQFF. CDR3 sequence (DNA): TGTGCCAGCAGCCGGATGGTAGCGAGTTCTGTGAATGAGCAGTTCTTC.

The CDR3 loop is CASSLAPGQGYYEQYV. The CDR3 DNA follows: TGTGCCAGCAGCTTGGCCCCGGGACAGGGATACTACGAGCAGTACGTC. The rearrangement links TRBV5-4 to TRBJ2-7; 9 nucleotides agree with TRBD1. In germline, CDR1 is SGHNT, CDR2 YYREEE (reference sequence). Unmatched junction bases numbered 7, after V lost 0 bases and J lost 3 bases. This CDR3 comprises 16 residues.